This TCR beta chain was obtained from a study of blood T cell repertoires in COVID-19 (dated by TCRdb to 2018 to 2020). In the study overall: Collaborator samples came from the United States, Italy and Spain and covered acute and convalescent phases of COVID-19. Where HLA class I and class II types were available, the types were taken from metadata supplied by the sample provider, not from assay-based typing. Subjects who had been exposed to COVID-19, were actively infected with it, or had recovered from it provided the deeply sampled blood TCRbeta repertoires that made up the dataset. The repertoires were released in a freely available public database meant as a resource for research on the immune response to SARS-CoV-2. Nearly every sample came with metadata listing a de-identified subject ID, COVID-19 status, age in years and sex. The prospective study material was composed of cDNA or gDNA derived from T cells, B-cell-depleted T cells, or PBMCs. Samples were obtained from the ongoing ImmuneRACE study (first 160 participants) and from over a thousand subjects provided by 6 global collaborators.

From the cysteine up to the phenylalanine, the CDR3 has a length of 16 residues. CDR3 DNA is the only sequence kept; it has 48 bases, read in frame from the first base. The collaborating institutions used their own protocols to collect whole blood in K2EDTA tubes. For TCRbeta analysis, collaborator samples were shipped as frozen whole blood, as isolated PBMCs, or as DNA extracted from either sample type. The paper as a whole reports these results and caveats: The quantity of clinical and demographic metadata differed by source and by participant and was supplied without curation.

Details on this clone: The antigen this receptor binds is unknown. No qualities accompany the bases; no much larger clone lies one base away.

The immunoSEQ Assay, a bias-controlled multiplex PCR, was used to amplify TCRbeta CDR3 regions from genomic DNA. In the authors' own workflow: Nucleated cell counts per sample were estimated from amplification of reference gene primers within the assay. To quantify the absolute abundance of each unique TCRbeta CDR3 rearrangement, sequence reads were collapsed and filtered. For each sample, productive Simpson clonality was calculated as the square root of Simpson's diversity index across productive rearrangements. Here the immuneACCESS table is served through TCRdb, limited to in-frame sequences with V and J called. Missing clones are a known gap in these copies; in checked studies unresolved V genes cover under half, and the rest lacks a known reason. For V, J and clone size, that table is used; D and trimming come from the DNA. The sample includes more than 200,000 clones, with approximately 88% observed a single time. The top ten clonotypes cover 27% of the sample.

The sequencing sample was made of peripheral blood. The TCR sequence derives from a man between 35 and 55 years old with acute or convalescent COVID-19. This sequence uses TRBV21-1 and TRBJ2-5; TRBD1 is the table's D call, not checked against the DNA. TRBV21-1 corresponds to a pseudogene. The CDR3 amino acid sequence is: CASKGIWTRGQETQYF. The DNA reads TGTGCCAGCAAAGGGATATGGACAAGGGGACAAGAGACCCAGTACTTC.